One T cell receptor (beta chain) is described in this entry. The data derive from a study of cytomegalovirus exposure and HLA in healthy donors. 60 Vbeta and 13 Jbeta primers were used in PCR. Sequencing used immunoSEQ multiplex PCR; TCRdb keeps in-frame clones, though not all of them. Here the sample spans 110,000 or so clones, around 77% being singletons. Sequencing used PBMCs. This receptor was identified in a man aged 35 to 55 in good health and CMV-seropositive.

The DNA of the CDR3 is TGTGCCAGCAGCTTAGATGCCAGCGGGGGGGTGGGCAATGAGCAGTTCTTC. Protein sequence: CASSLDASGGVGNEQFF. The chain joins TRBV11-2 to TRBJ2-1, with 10 bases matching TRBD2. The J segment lost 6 bases and the V segment lost 0 bases, leaving 8 bases of the junction unmatched. Germline CDR1 reads SGHAT; CDR2 reads FQNNGV. The CDR3 spans 17 residues.